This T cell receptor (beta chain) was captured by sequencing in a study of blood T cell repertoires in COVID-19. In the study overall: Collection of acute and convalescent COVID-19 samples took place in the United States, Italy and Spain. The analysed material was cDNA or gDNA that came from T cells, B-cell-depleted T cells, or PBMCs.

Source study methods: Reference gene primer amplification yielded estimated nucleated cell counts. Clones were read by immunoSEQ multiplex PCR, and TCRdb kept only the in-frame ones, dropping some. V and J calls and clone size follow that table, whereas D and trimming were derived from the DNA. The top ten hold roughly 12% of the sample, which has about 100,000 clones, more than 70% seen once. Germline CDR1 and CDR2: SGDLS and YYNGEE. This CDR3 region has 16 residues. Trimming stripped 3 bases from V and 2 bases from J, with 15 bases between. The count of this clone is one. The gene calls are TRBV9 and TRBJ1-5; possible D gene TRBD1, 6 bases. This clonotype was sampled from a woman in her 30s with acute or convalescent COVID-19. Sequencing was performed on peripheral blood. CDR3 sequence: CASSAGTNGGNQPQHF. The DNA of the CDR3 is TGTGCCAGCAGCGCTGGGACAAACGGCGGCAATCAGCCCCAGCATTTT.